Presented here are 10 T cell receptor beta chains from one specimen sequenced in a study of T cells after yellow fever vaccination. TCRdb re-called the 5' RACE reads with MiXCR, one entry per CDR3 protein. This table holds 300,000 or so distinct CDR3 sequences, 10% to 15% found once. The sample consisted of CD4+ T cells sorted from PBMCs, taken 45 days after the yellow fever booster vaccination. The origin of the receptors is a young man who received the YFV17D yellow fever vaccine.

The chain joins TRBV7-3 to TRBJ2-2; no definite D call. V was cut by 2 bases and J by 5 bases, with 18 bases left in between. Per germline, CDR1 SGHTA and CDR2 FQGTGA. The CDR3 has 17 amino acids. Here the CDR3 reads CASSLGIGSSRTGELFF. The CDR3 DNA reads TGTGCCAGCAGCTTAGGGATAGGAAGCTCCCGGACCGGGGAGCTGTTTTTT.

This clonotype has a handful of counts. V usage is TRBV5-1 and J usage is TRBJ2-3; 7 positions match TRBD1. After removal of 1 base from V and 10 bases from J, the junction contained 3 bases not matched to a gene. From germline, CDR1 is SGHRS and CDR2 YFSETQ. This CDR3 comprises 12 residues. The CDR3 nucleotides read TGCGCCAGCAGCTTGACAGGGGAAGCGCAGTATTTT. This translates into CASSLTGEAQYF. The full variable domain, completed using reference TRBV5-1 and TRBJ2-3, is KAGVTQTPRYLIKTRGQQVTLSCSPISGHRSVSWYQQTPGQGLQFLFEYFSETQRNKGNFPGRFSGRQFSNSRSEMNVSTLELGDSALYLCASSLTGEAQYFGPGTRLTVL.

This clonotype was observed a handful of times. The rearrangement joins TRBV14 to TRBJ2-3; no clear D gene. V was clipped by 3 bases and J by 8 bases, with 15 bases between them. The CDR3 extends over 14 amino acids. The V gene's germline CDR1 is SGHDN and CDR2 FVKESK. The CDR3 sequence: CASSQNTLPGTQYF. Here the CDR3 DNA reads TGTGCCAGCAGCCAGAATACACTGCCCGGTACGCAGTATTTT.

This clonotype was counted only a few times. V and J are TRBV9 and TRBJ2-2; no firm D call. The germline V gene encodes CDR1 SGDLS and CDR2 YYNGEE. The germline V and J ends were trimmed by 6 bases and 4 bases, with 10 bases remaining between them. The CDR3 runs to 13 residues. The CDR3 here is CASTEGSTGELFF. The DNA of the CDR3 is TGTGCCAGCACCGAAGGTTCCACCGGGGAGCTGTTTTTT. Full variable domain (missing parts from reference TRBV9 and TRBJ2-2): DSGVTQTPKHLITATGQRVTLRCSPRSGDLSVYWYQQSLDQGLQFLIQYYNGEERAKGNILERFSAQQFPDLHSELNLSSLELGDSALYFCASTEGSTGELFFGEGSRLTVL.

A few counts support this clonotype. The chain is built from TRBV20-1 and TRBJ2-7; 8 bases match TRBD1. Trimming cost V 4 bases and J 3 bases; bases outside gene matches: 2. CDR3 length equals 12 residues. From germline, CDR1 is DFQATT and CDR2 SNEGSKA (reference sequence). As DNA, the CDR3 is TGCAGTGCTAAAACAGGGGGCTACGAGCAGTACTTC. Its protein product is CSAKTGGYEQYF.

The chain joins TRBV5-5 to TRBJ1-1, with D perhaps TRBD1 (5 bases). Germline V gene lookup returns CDR1 SGHKS and CDR2 YYEKEE (reference sequence). The CDR3 spans 13 residues. V lost 7 bases and J lost 7, with 17 bases in between. The CDR3: CASYPFRGGEAFF. The CDR3 coding sequence is TGTGCCAGCTACCCCTTCCGGGGGGGTGAAGCTTTCTTT.

This clonotype was recorded a few times. The chain combines TRBV7-8 with TRBJ2-1; D assignment may be TRBD1 or TRBD2 (5 bases each). The CDR3 length is 11 residues. CDR1 is SGHVS, CDR2 FQNEAQ, per germline. Trimming pared 7 bases from V and 10 bases from J, leaving 11 bases between. CDR3 DNA: TGTGCCAGCAATTCGGGGCGGGAGCAGTTCTTC. Protein: CASNSGREQFF.

The rearrangement uses TRBV12-3 or TRBV12-4 and TRBJ1-5, with D maybe TRBD1 (6 bases). This CDR3 contains 13 residues. Trimming stripped 3 bases from V and 6 bases from J, with 9 bases between. In DNA, the CDR3 is TGTGCCAGCAGTTTGACAGGCCTTCAGCCCCAGCATTTT. Translating it yields CASSLTGLQPQHF.

This clonotype was seen a handful of times. The V gene is TRBV2, the J gene TRBJ2-1; 9 bases fit TRBD2. The trim removed 3 bases at V and 2 bases at J, leaving 5 bases unmatched. The CDR3 has 16 amino acids. From germline, CDR1 is SNHLY and CDR2 FYNNEI. CDR3 in amino acids: CASSDFSSGTYNEQFF. CDR3 nucleotide sequence: TGTGCCAGCAGTGACTTTTCTAGCGGGACCTACAATGAGCAGTTCTTC.

V and J are TRBV7-6 and TRBJ2-7, with D possibly matching TRBD1 (6 bases). This CDR3 region has 13 residues. V lost 5 bases and J lost 3, with 11 bases in between. The V gene's germline CDR1 is SGHVS and CDR2 FNYEAQ. For the CDR3, the DNA is TGTGCCAGCAGCGACAACAGGGACTACGAGCAGTACTTC. This translates into CASSDNRDYEQYF.